The text below deals with one TCR beta chain. This specimen comes from a study of blood T cell repertoires in COVID-19. Study information: The samples span acute and convalescent COVID-19 from the United States, Italy and Spain. Sources were T cells, B-cell-depleted T cells, or PBMCs; the material itself was cDNA or gDNA.

Germline V gene sequence: CDR1 SGHTA, CDR2 FQGTGA. Between the trimmed V and J ends, which lost 3 bases and 3 bases, there was a span of 18 bases. The CDR3 runs to 16 residues. Original data processing: How many nucleated cells were present was estimated from reference gene primer amplification. Assay used: immunoSEQ multiplex PCR; TCRdb lists only in-frame clones, some missing. That table furnishes V, J and clone size, whereas the DNA furnished D and trimming. The sample records approximately 300,000 clones, roughly 84% being singletons. V gene TRBV7-3 combines with J gene TRBJ2-7, with D possibly matching TRBD1 (6 bases). Sequenced input: peripheral blood. This clonotype originated in a man aged 50-59 years with active or convalescent COVID-19. The CDR3 DNA reads TGTGCCAGCAGCTTCCGACAGGCCCCGCGATTCTACGAGCAGTACTTC. Its protein product is CASSFRQAPRFYEQYF.